These 17 T cell receptor beta chains came from one sample sequenced in a study of T cells in Graves' hyperthyroidism and ophthalmopathy. RNA transcripts provided the source from which TCR beta CDR3 regions were amplified. Using the HTBI primer set, a first-round RT-PCR was run on the TCR CDR3. Each CDR3 protein is one row after TCRdb ran MiXCR on the multiplex PCR reads. The sample contains approximately 400,000 distinct CDR3 sequences, approximately 12% of which appear only once. The sequencing input was blood. The receptors stem from a man aged 25 to 40 with Graves' hyperthyroidism that later progressed to Graves' ophthalmopathy.

V is TRBV19 and J is TRBJ1-3; no reliable D call. CDR1 LNHDA and CDR2 SQIVND come from the germline V gene (reference sequence). This CDR3 has 13 residues. The germline V and J ends were trimmed by 10 bases and 1 base, with 11 bases remaining between them. The CDR3 nucleotides read TGTGCCACCCACCCGGATTCTGGAAACACCATATATTTT. Translation gives CATHPDSGNTIYF.

V usage is TRBV20-1 and J usage is TRBJ1-2, with D hard to call. CDR3 length: 15 amino acids. The V gene lost 0 bases and the J gene lost 0 bases, with 11 bases spanning the gap. The germline CDR1 and CDR2 sequences are DFQATT and SNEGSKA (reference sequence). The CDR3, as DNA: TGCAGTGCTAGAGATTCCGGTCTGCCTAACTATGGCTACACCTTC. Amino acid sequence: CSARDSGLPNYGYTF.

This clonotype was seen ten or more times. This chain links TRBV5-1 with TRBJ2-1; D call uncertain. Germline values: CDR1 SGHRS, CDR2 YFSETQ. The CDR3 spans 12 residues. The V gene lost 0 bases and the J gene lost 8 bases, with 6 bases spanning the gap. In DNA, the CDR3 is TGCGCCAGCAGCTTGGCTCGGGATGAGCAGTTCTTC. Protein: CASSLARDEQFF.

This clonotype was counted once. The V and J genes are TRBV11-3 and TRBJ2-7; 7 nucleotides agree with TRBD1. The assigned J gene may be wrong: the sequence end matches TRBJ2-1 better. This CDR3 is built from 16 residues. Germline CDR1 reads SGHNT; CDR2 reads YENEEA. The CDR3, as DNA: TGTGCCAGCAGCCCCGTGAAACAGGGGAGAGGCTACGAGCAGTTCTTC. It translates to CASSPVKQGRGYEQFF.

The chain carries TRBV5-1 and TRBJ2-7, with D possibly called TRBD1 or TRBD2 (5 bases each). From germline, CDR1 is SGHRS and CDR2 YFSETQ. The V end was cut by 6 bases, the J end by 1 base, with 20 bases between. The CDR3 is 16 residues long. This chain's CDR3 is CASTPGRQYPSYEQYF. The CDR3 nucleotides read TGCGCCAGCACCCCGGGGCGGCAGTACCCTTCCTACGAGCAGTACTTC.

This clonotype was observed many times. The chain is built from TRBV27 and TRBJ1-1, with D possibly matching TRBD1 (5 bases). V lost 7 bases and J lost 3, with 12 bases in between. The CDR3 covers 13 residues. From germline, CDR1 is MNHEY and CDR2 SMNVEV (reference sequence). For the CDR3, the DNA is TGTGCCAGCACTCCCGGGGGATACACTGAAGCTTTCTTT. Translation: CASTPGGYTEAFF.

This clonotype was observed many times. V and J are TRBV28 and TRBJ2-2, with a weak D call TRBD1 (5 bases). Trimming removed 6 bases from V and 3 bases from J, with 14 bases in between. The CDR3 length is 15 residues. Germline CDR1 and CDR2: MDHEN and SYDVKM. CDR3 protein: CASSTGAADTGELFF. The CDR3 bases are TGTGCCAGCAGCACTGGGGCAGCAGACACCGGGGAGCTGTTTTTT. Full variable domain (rest looked up from reference TRBV28 and TRBJ2-2): DVKVTQSSRYLVKRTGEKVFLECVQDMDHENMFWYRQDPGLGLRLIYFSYDVKMKEKGDIPEGYSVSREKKERFSLILESASTNQTSMYLCASSTGAADTGELFFGEGSRLTVL.

This clonotype was seen a handful of times. A clone one base away is much larger, so this may be a read error. The chain recombines TRBV28 with TRBJ2-5, with D possibly called TRBD1 or TRBD2 (6 bases each). Trimming removed 9 bases from V and 1 base from J, with 15 bases in between. There are 14 residues in the CDR3. Looked up from germline, CDR1 is MDHEN and CDR2 is SYDVKM. The CDR3 DNA sequence: TGTGCCAGTGTGGGGGGCGGCGTCCAAGAGACCCAGTACTTC. Translating it yields CASVGGGVQETQYF.

This clonotype was picked up many times. The genes are TRBV28 and TRBJ2-2, with 8 bases fitting TRBD1. The V gene end was trimmed by 8 bases and the J gene end by 4 bases; junction bases not matched to a gene: 12. Germline V CDR1 and CDR2: MDHEN, SYDVKM. This CDR3 contains 16 residues. CDR3: CASAPGTGFGTGELFF. CDR3 nucleotide sequence: TGTGCCAGCGCCCCCGGGACAGGTTTTGGCACCGGGGAGCTGTTTTTT.

This clonotype was found many times. The rearrangement joins TRBV11-2 to TRBJ2-7; TRBD1 might be the D (5 bases). The V end was cut by 5 bases, the J end by 3 bases, with 17 bases between. CDR3 length: 15 residues. Germline lookup yields CDR1 SGHAT and CDR2 FQNNGV. The chain's CDR3 is CASSPREGIGYEQYF. DNA for the CDR3: TGTGCCAGCAGCCCCAGGGAAGGGATAGGCTACGAGCAGTACTTC.

This clonotype was counted between two and nine times. The V gene is TRBV3-1, the J gene TRBJ2-1; either TRBD1 or TRBD2 may supply D (6 bases each). The V and J ends lost 3 bases and 7 bases respectively, with 16 bases between them. Germline lookup yields CDR1 LGHDT and CDR2 YNNKEL (reference sequence). CDR3 length: 15 residues. CDR3 loop: CASSQGGGPMNEQFF. CDR3 DNA sequence: TGTGCCAGCAGCCAGGGTGGGGGGCCGATGAATGAGCAGTTCTTC.

Written as DNA, the CDR3 is TGTGCCAGTACCCTGGGCAGGGCCTCCGGGGAGCTGTTTTTT. This gives the protein CASTLGRASGELFF. The chain uses TRBV19 and TRBJ2-2; a possible D gene is TRBD1 (5 bases). Trimming removed 7 bases at V and 6 bases at J, with 15 bases between. CDR3 length: 14 amino acids. Germline lookup yields CDR1 LNHDA and CDR2 SQIVND (reference sequence).

The V and J genes are TRBV6-1 and TRBJ2-3, with 8 nucleotides matching TRBD2. V lost 2 bases and J lost 2; bases outside the gene matches: 9. Germline CDR1 MNHNS, CDR2 SASEGT. CDR3 length: 17 amino acids. In nucleotides, the CDR3 is TGTGCCAGCAGTGAATGGGTCGGGGGGGCTCACACAGATACGCAGTATTTT. This codes for CASSEWVGGAHTDTQYF.

This chain joins TRBV5-1 and TRBJ2-1; D call uncertain. Germline values: CDR1 SGHRS, CDR2 YFSETQ. CDR3 length equals 16 residues. V dropped 0 bases and J dropped 0 bases, with 10 bases sitting between them. Here the CDR3 reads CASSLAARSSYNEQFF. The CDR3 bases are TGCGCCAGCAGCTTGGCCGCCCGTAGCTCCTACAATGAGCAGTTCTTC.

Ten or more counts support this clonotype. The V gene is TRBV27, the J gene TRBJ2-3; D possibly corresponds to TRBD1 (6 bases). The ends were cut back, 3 bases at V and 2 bases at J, with 15 bases in the middle. Germline V CDR1 and CDR2: MNHEY, SMNVEV (reference sequence). The CDR3 spans 16 residues. The CDR3 DNA reads TGTGCCAGCAGTTTTGTGGGACACGGACCCACAGATACGCAGTATTTT. Amino acid sequence: CASSFVGHGPTDTQYF.

Only a few counts were recorded for this clonotype. The CDR3 DNA reads TGTGCCAGCGCCGAGGGGGTGACAGACTATGGCTACACCTTC. Translated: CASAEGVTDYGYTF. This sequence joins TRBV11-2 and TRBJ1-2, with D perhaps TRBD1 (6 bases). Germline V lookup: CDR1 SGHAT, CDR2 FQNNGV. The CDR3 runs 14 residues. V was shortened by 8 bases and J by 3 bases, with 16 bases between the two germline ends.

This clonotype was counted a few times. The chain couples TRBV19 to TRBJ2-7; tentatively, D is TRBD1 (6 bases). The CDR3 is 14 residues long. The germline V gene has CDR1 LNHDA and CDR2 SQIVND (reference sequence). Trimming took 1 base from V and 3 from J, leaving 10 bases between them. CDR3 sequence (DNA): TGTGCCAGTAGTATAGTCCCGGACAGCTACGAGCAGTACTTC. Translating it yields CASSIVPDSYEQYF.